Listed below are T cell receptor beta chains from one sample, sequenced in a study of T cells in Graves' hyperthyroidism and ophthalmopathy. MiXCR was run by TCRdb on the multiplex PCR reads, yielding one entry per CDR3 protein. The top ten clones hold roughly 30% of a sample with about 180,000 distinct CDR3 sequences, approximately 17% of them seen once. Sequenced material: blood. These receptors were obtained from a woman aged 45-65 years with Graves' hyperthyroidism. CDR3s include the opening cysteine and the closing phenylalanine or tryptophan. The D gene is left open where the match is weak. Some rows mark clone size as missing; the rest say once, few, many or name a class of expanded clone.

V,J,D,size,DNA,CDR3
TRBV7-2,TRBJ2-1,TRBD2,few,TGTGCCAGCAGCTCCGGGGGGGTTACAAAATTAAAGCAGTTCTTC,CASSSGGVTKLKQFF
TRBV7-9,TRBJ2-7,.,many,TGTGCCAGCAGCAGTACGGTGGTTGCCGAGCAGTACTTC,CASSSTVVAEQYF
TRBV20-1,TRBJ1-5,.,.,TGCAGTGCTTATGGACAGAACAATCAGCCCCAGCATTTT,CSAYGQNNQPQHF
TRBV20-1,TRBJ2-3,.,many,TGCAGTGCTCGTATCCGGAGTCCGGATACGCAGTATTTT,CSARIRSPDTQYF
TRBV29-1,TRBJ1-1,.,many,TGCAGCGTTTCGGACGCTGAAGCTTTCTTT,CSVSDAEAFF
TRBV5-4,TRBJ1-6,.,many,TGTGCCAGCAGCGATGGACACTTTACACCCCTCCACTTT,CASSDGHFTPLHF
TRBV7-9,TRBJ2-2,.,many,TGTGCCAGCAGCTCGGGACCGCCGAACACCGGGGAGCTGTTTTTT,CASSSGPPNTGELFF
TRBV11-2,TRBJ2-7,.,many,TGTGCCAGCAGCTTCCTCTCTCCACGACAGGCGTTCCGAACTTTTTACGAGCAGTACTTC,CASSFLSPRQAFRTFYEQYF
TRBV7-8,TRBJ1-4,.,many,TGTGCCAGCAGCCCACTCAGGGCCCTTCGGGATGAAAAACTGTTTTTT,CASSPLRALRDEKLFF
TRBV4-3,TRBJ2-2,.,few,TGCGCCAGCAGCCTCGATCGACCGCCGGGGGAGCTGTTTTTT,CASSLDRPPGELFF
TRBV5-4,TRBJ2-7,TRBD2,.,TGTGCCAGCAGCCCAAAGGCGGCTAGCGGGCCACTAACCGCCTACGAGCAGTACTTC,CASSPKAASGPLTAYEQYF
TRBV5-1,TRBJ1-2,.,many,TGCGCCAGCAGCTTATCCGGGTTCAACTATGGCTACACCTTC,CASSLSGFNYGYTF
TRBV20-1,TRBJ1-4,.,many,TGCAGTGCTAAGACCCCCCTACGGGGAGGTAATGAAAAACTGTTTTTT,CSAKTPLRGGNEKLFF
TRBV19,TRBJ2-1,TRBD2,.,TGTGCCAGTAGCAAAGACGCCCCGCCGGGGGGTGAGCAGTTCTTC,CASSKDAPPGGEQFF
TRBV7-2,TRBJ1-2,.,many,TGTGCCAGCAGCTTAGCAGGGGAGGATGGCTACACCTTC,CASSLAGEDGYTF
TRBV6-5,TRBJ2-2,.,many,TGTGCCAGCAGTTACTCCGCACCGAACACCGGGGAGCTGTTTTTT,CASSYSAPNTGELFF
TRBV12-3/TRBV12-4,TRBJ1-1,.,many,TGTGCCAGCAGTTCTGGGGAGATATCTGGGAACACTGAAGCTTTCTTT,CASSSGEISGNTEAFF
TRBV12-3/TRBV12-4,TRBJ2-5,.,many,TGTGCCAGCAGTTTAGTTCCTAGCTGGGAGACCCAGTACTTC,CASSLVPSWETQYF
TRBV28,TRBJ2-5,TRBD2,many,TGTGCCAGCAGTTTATCCTCTAGCGGGGGTGGGACCCAGTACTTC,CASSLSSSGGGTQYF
TRBV27,TRBJ1-2,.,.,TGTGCCAGCCGGACAGTCTCGGGCTATGGCTACACCTTC,CASRTVSGYGYTF
TRBV15,TRBJ1-1,.,many,TGTGCCACCAGCAGAGGGGTATTGGGGAACACTGAAGCTTTCTTT,CATSRGVLGNTEAFF
TRBV7-9,TRBJ2-7,.,.,TGTGCCAGCAGCTGGCGAGGGGGCGAGCAGTACTTC,CASSWRGGEQYF
TRBV19,TRBJ1-1,TRBD1,many,TGTGCCAGTAGTTATAGCGGGTCGGGGACAGGGGGCCCGGGGAACACTGAAGCTTTCTTT,CASSYSGSGTGGPGNTEAFF
TRBV6-6,TRBJ1-2,.,many,TGTGCCAGCAGTTACTCGTGGCAGAGCATACCCAGCCGCCTCTATGGCTACACCTTC,CASSYSWQSIPSRLYGYTF
TRBV28,TRBJ2-5,.,.,TGTGCCAGTTACCCCGGCGCCTGGGAGAGGGAGACCCAGTACTTC,CASYPGAWERETQYF
TRBV5-1,TRBJ2-1,TRBD2,.,TGCGCCAGCAGCTTGGGGGCGGGCGGGGGGCCTTCGACCTACAATGAGCAGTTCTTC,CASSLGAGGGPSTYNEQFF
TRBV28,TRBJ2-2,.,many,TGTGCCAGCAGCCGACCGACGAACACCGGGGAGCTGTTTTTT,CASSRPTNTGELFF
TRBV5-1,TRBJ2-4,TRBD1,many,TGCGCCAGCAGCCCGGGACAGGGTACAAACATTCAGTACTTC,CASSPGQGTNIQYF
TRBV20-1,TRBJ1-6,.,few,TGCAGTGCTAGCCCAGTGGGGGGGGGAATTAATCCACCCCTCCACTTT,CSASPVGGGINPPLHF
TRBV7-6,TRBJ2-3,TRBD2,many,TGTGCCAGCAGCTCCGTCGGACTAGCAAGTGTCGATACGCAGTATTTT,CASSSVGLASVDTQYF
TRBV6-1,TRBJ2-7,.,medium-sized,TGTGCCAGCAGACACAGGGATTCCTACGAGCAGTACTTC,CASRHRDSYEQYF
TRBV7-2,TRBJ2-3,.,many,TGTGCCAGCAGCTCATATCCACTATCAGATACGCAGTATTTT,CASSSYPLSDTQYF